These 27 T cell receptor beta chains came from one sample sequenced in a study of technical replicates of blood from several donors. Data came from immunoSEQ multiplex PCR; TCRdb stores just in-frame clones and leaves some out. The sample lists roughly 66,000 clones; 86% were seen once. Sequenced sample: PBMCs. The receptors were gathered from a human donor in good health. Some clones in this sample may be carry-over from other donors' samples.

The chain links TRBV19 to TRBJ2-1, with 9 bases fitting TRBD2. This CDR3 contains 16 residues. Germline V lookup: CDR1 LNHDA, CDR2 SQIVND (reference sequence). With V trimmed by 4 bases and J by 1 base, 5 bases remained unmatched. DNA of the CDR3: TGTGCCAGTAGTACCATGGGACTAGCATCCTACAATGAGCAGTTCTTC. It yields the protein CASSTMGLASYNEQFF.

Regarding this clone: The junction departs from germline at one end; a sequencing error may be responsible. J is TRBJ2-7 and V is TRBV6-5, with TRBD2 matching 10 bases. Germline CDR1 MNHEY, CDR2 SVGAGI. The CDR3 runs 15 residues. The CDR3 protein is CASSNSAGGPYEQYF. The DNA for the CDR3 is TGTGCCAGCAGTAACTCAGCGGGAGGGCCATACGAGCAGTACTTC.

In this sample, this clone turned up a few times. This chain connects TRBV13 to TRBJ2-1; 10 bases are shared with TRBD2. This CDR3 is built from 18 residues. V lost 5 bases and J lost 5; bases outside the gene matches: 15. CDR1 is PRHDT and CDR2 is FYEKMQ in the germline V gene (reference sequence). This chain's CDR3 is CASSIEGAWTSGDNEQFF. The CDR3 nucleotides read TGTGCCAGCAGCATTGAGGGGGCTTGGACTAGCGGCGACAATGAGCAGTTCTTC.

This chain uses TRBV5-1 with TRBJ2-7; weak D call: TRBD1 (5 bases). The germline CDR1 and CDR2 sequences are SGHRS and YFSETQ. Trimming took 0 bases from V and 6 from J, leaving 13 bases between them. The CDR3 contains 14 residues. This CDR3 is CASSLAGQGGEQYF. CDR3 DNA sequence: TGCGCCAGCAGCTTGGCCGGGCAGGGTGGCGAGCAGTACTTC.

The count of this clone is one. In DNA form, the CDR3 reads TGTGCCAGCAGCTCCGGTCCAGGGGGGTACGAGCAGTACTTC. It is translated as CASSSGPGGYEQYF. The chain is built from TRBV7-6 and TRBJ2-7; perhaps TRBD1 as D (7 bases). Deletions cut 4 bases from V and 4 bases from J, with 14 bases between. This CDR3 is 14 amino acids long. The germline CDR1 and CDR2 sequences are SGHVS and FNYEAQ.

This clone was recorded a few times. This chain connects TRBV18 to TRBJ1-1; perhaps TRBD1 as D (6 bases). V lost 2 bases to trimming and J lost 3 bases, with 19 bases between them. The germline gives CDR1 KGHSH, CDR2 LQKENI. This CDR3 has 17 amino acids. The CDR3 loop is CASSPFIVGGTDTEAFF. For the CDR3, the DNA is TGTGCCAGCTCACCATTTATCGTTGGGGGCACCGACACTGAAGCTTTCTTT.

This clone was seen more than once but under ten times. The chain uses TRBV7-2 and TRBJ2-6; a weak D match, TRBD2 (5 bases). The CDR3 has 14 residues. The germline CDR1 and CDR2 sequences are SGHTA and FQGNSA. Trimming pared 5 bases from V and 2 bases from J, leaving 7 bases between. CDR3 in amino acids: CASSRLTGANVLTF. The CDR3 DNA follows: TGTGCCAGCAGCAGACTAACTGGGGCCAACGTCCTGACTTTC.

The V call is TRBV13, the J call TRBJ1-3, with D maybe TRBD1 (5 bases). The CDR3 covers 15 residues. V lost 0 bases to trimming and J lost 1 base, with 7 bases between them. CDR1 PRHDT and CDR2 FYEKMQ come from the germline V gene (reference sequence). The CDR3 DNA follows: TGTGCCAGCAGCTTAGGGGCAGGGTCTGGAAACACCATATATTTT. This encodes CASSLGAGSGNTIYF.

The J gene is TRBJ2-2, the V gene TRBV30; no clear D gene. This CDR3 is 14 amino acids long. CDR1 is GTSNPN and CDR2 is SVGIG in the germline V gene (reference sequence). V was trimmed by 3 bases and J by 5 bases, leaving 13 bases between them. As DNA, the CDR3 is TGTGCCTGGAGGGCCGCGACTTCGACCGGGGAGCTGTTTTTT. Residues: CAWRAATSTGELFF.

This clone was seen only a few times. The chain links TRBV2 to TRBJ1-6; 7 bases line up with TRBD1. Germline CDR1 is SNHLY and CDR2 is FYNNEI. The V segment lost 8 bases and the J segment 9 bases; nucleotides outside the gene matches: 13. There are 15 residues in the CDR3. The CDR3 region is CASSKGANGVSPLHF. In DNA, the CDR3 is TGTGCCAGCTCAAAGGGGGCAAACGGGGTTTCACCCCTCCACTTT.

The chain is built from TRBV9 and TRBJ2-7; D unresolved. The V end lost 2 bases, the J end lost 6 bases, and 9 bases lay between the germline ends. CDR3 size: 12 residues. Germline assignment: CDR1 SGDLS and CDR2 YYNGEE. The CDR3 is CASSVEFGEQYF. In DNA form, the CDR3 reads TGTGCCAGCAGCGTGGAGTTTGGCGAGCAGTACTTC.

CDR3 in DNA: TGCAGCGTTGCCAGGGTTCAGGGGATCATCGGGGAGCTGTTTTTT. Translation: CSVARVQGIIGELFF. The chain has TRBV29-1 and TRBJ2-2, with a weak D call TRBD1 (6 bases). The germline gives CDR1 SQVTM, CDR2 ANQGSEA. V lost 4 bases and J lost 7, with 19 bases in between. This CDR3 contains 15 residues.

CDR3 sequence (DNA): TGTGCCAGCAGTCCCGGTGTCGGGGAGCTGTTTTTT. It yields the protein CASSPGVGELFF. The J gene is TRBJ2-2, the V gene TRBV6-1; D not certain. Per the germline V gene, CDR1 is MNHNS and CDR2 is SASEGT. V gave up 5 bases and J gave up 7 bases, with 8 bases separating them. The CDR3 is made up of 12 amino acids.

The table lists this clone with a few counts. In DNA, the CDR3 is TGTGCCAGCAGCCTACAGGGGGAGGGCAATGAGCAGTTCTTC. Its translation: CASSLQGEGNEQFF. The chain has TRBV5-4 and TRBJ2-1; D perhaps matches TRBD1 (8 bases). The germline gives CDR1 SGHNT, CDR2 YYREEE (reference sequence). V lost 4 bases and J 6 bases, leaving 14 bases between the germline ends. The CDR3 length is 14 residues.

This CDR3 reads CASSRSGTYEQYF. In DNA, the CDR3 is TGTGCCAGCAGCCGAAGCGGAACCTACGAGCAGTACTTC. The chain links TRBV5-4 to TRBJ2-7, with D maybe TRBD2 (5 bases). The CDR3 extends over 13 amino acids. V was shortened by 4 bases and J by 2 bases, with 10 bases between the two germline ends. The germline V gene has CDR1 SGHNT and CDR2 YYREEE (reference sequence).

The chain uses TRBV9 and TRBJ2-7; TRBD2 matches 14 bases. With V trimmed by 6 bases and J by 6 bases, 5 bases remained unmatched. CDR1 and CDR2 (germline): SGDLS, YYNGEE. The CDR3 consists of 14 residues. The CDR3 region has the DNA TGTGCCAGCACCACGGGACTAGCGGGAGTCGAGCAGTACTTC. It is translated as CASTTGLAGVEQYF.

The rearrangement joins TRBV2 to TRBJ2-7, with TRBD1 matching 7 bases. CDR1 and CDR2 (germline): SNHLY, FYNNEI. CDR3 length equals 15 residues. Germline trimming cut 5 bases from V and 0 bases from J; bases unmatched to any gene: 7. The CDR3 DNA reads as TGTGCCAGCAGTCTAGAACAGGGGCCCTCCTACGAGCAGTACTTC. It translates to CASSLEQGPSYEQYF. Combining the CDR3 with reference TRBV2 and TRBJ2-7 gives the whole variable domain EPEVTQTPSHQVTQMGQEVILRCVPISNHLYFYWYRQILGQKVEFLVSFYNNEISEKSEIFDDQFSVERPDGSNFTLKIRSTKLEDSAMYFCASSLEQGPSYEQYFGPGTRLTVT.

This clone is a singleton in its sample. The genes are TRBV4-3 and TRBJ2-5, with 7 bases that match TRBD1. Germline-derived CDR1 and CDR2 are LGHNA and YSLEER. This CDR3 has 14 amino acids. J gave up 5 bases and V 5 bases, and 8 bases lay outside the gene matches. The CDR3 region is CASSYQQGSETQYF. For the CDR3, the DNA is TGCGCCAGCAGCTACCAACAGGGGTCGGAGACCCAGTACTTC.

The chain employs TRBV5-1 and TRBJ1-6; D may be TRBD1 (5 bases). The CDR3 totals 15 residues. The germline gives CDR1 SGHRS, CDR2 YFSETQ. V was trimmed by 4 bases and J by 5 bases, leaving 13 bases between them. This chain's CDR3 is CASSEGTGNNSPLHF. Here the CDR3 DNA reads TGCGCCAGCAGCGAAGGGACTGGAAATAATTCACCCCTCCACTTT.

The table lists this clone with a count of one. V gene TRBV15 combines with J gene TRBJ2-3; 11 bases align to TRBD2. V was clipped by 1 base and J by 0 bases; unmatched bases: 6. The length of the CDR3 is 18 residues. From germline, CDR1 is LNHNV and CDR2 YYDKDF (reference sequence). The CDR3 protein is CATSRASSGGRSTDTQYF. The CDR3 DNA sequence: TGTGCCACCAGCAGAGCTTCTAGCGGGGGGAGGAGCACAGATACGCAGTATTTT.

V gene TRBV29-1 combines with J gene TRBJ2-7, with D maybe TRBD2 (6 bases). Trimming stripped 6 bases from V and 2 bases from J, with 14 bases between. The CDR3 runs to 13 residues. Per germline, CDR1 SQVTM and CDR2 ANQGSEA. The chain's CDR3 is CSVSDGGAYEQYF. CDR3 in DNA: TGCAGCGTCTCGGACGGAGGGGCCTACGAGCAGTACTTC.

The V call is TRBV5-8, the J call TRBJ1-2; no reliable D call. The CDR3 sequence is 15 residues long. Germline CDR1 SGHTS, CDR2 YDEGEE. V was trimmed by 4 bases and J by 4 bases, leaving 17 bases between them. The CDR3 sequence: CASSPPGSKSYGYTF. DNA for the CDR3: TGTGCCAGCAGCCCTCCGGGAAGCAAGAGCTATGGCTACACCTTC. The entire variable domain, with the rest obtained from reference TRBV5-8 and TRBJ1-2, is as follows: EAGVTQSPTHLIKTRGQQATLRCSPISGHTSVYWYQQALGLGLQFLLWYDEGEERNRGNFPPRFSGRQFPNYSSELNVNALELEDSALYLCASSPPGSKSYGYTFGSGTRLTVV.

The chain joins TRBV6-5 to TRBJ1-2, with D perhaps matching TRBD1 (5 bases). This CDR3 is built from 13 residues. Trimming shortened V by 7 bases and J by 8 bases, and 17 bases separated the two germline ends. Germline CDR1 MNHEY, CDR2 SVGAGI. For the CDR3, the DNA is TGTGCCAGCACCATTGACAGACGACACGGCTACACCTTC. This sequence encodes CASTIDRRHGYTF.

V usage is TRBV27 and J usage is TRBJ2-7; TRBD1 aligns across 9 bases. Looked up from germline, CDR1 is MNHEY and CDR2 is SMNVEV (reference sequence). The CDR3 extends over 15 amino acids. V shed 1 base, J shed 4 bases, and the junction held 5 bases outside the gene matches. CDR3: CASSLLGTGKYEQYF. CDR3 in DNA: TGTGCCAGCAGTTTATTGGGGACAGGGAAATACGAGCAGTACTTC.

This chain connects TRBV29-1 to TRBJ1-3; TRBD1 agrees at 7 bases. Germline-derived CDR1 and CDR2 are SQVTM and ANQGSEA. Losses at the gene ends were 3 bases for V and 8 bases for J; bases not matched to a gene: 7. The CDR3 totals 13 residues. CDR3 nucleotide sequence: TGCAGCGTTGAGGGACAGCTCGGGGACACCATATATTTT. Its protein is CSVEGQLGDTIYF.

About this clone itself: Mismatch with germline at one junction end may stem from a read error. The chain links TRBV19 to TRBJ1-1; weak D call: TRBD1 (5 bases). CDR1 is LNHDA, CDR2 SQIVND, per germline (reference sequence). This CDR3 region has 14 residues. CDR3: CASSDGGTGAKVLF. Here the CDR3 DNA reads TGTGCCAGTAGTGACGGCGGGACCGGGGCCAAGGTGCTCTTT.

CDR3 sequence (DNA): TGTGCCAGCAGCTCCTCCCCCAGGGTGGGGACCTACGAGCAGTACTTC. Amino acid sequence: CASSSSPRVGTYEQYF. The chain employs TRBV5-6 and TRBJ2-7; TRBD1 is a possible D gene (5 bases). The CDR3 length is 16 residues. Trimming removed 3 bases at V and 2 bases at J, with 18 bases between. The germline gives CDR1 SGHDT, CDR2 YYEEEE.